This paragraph reports one T cell receptor beta chain. This entry is derived from a study of blood T cell repertoires in COVID-19. In the study overall: The origin of the acute and convalescent COVID-19 samples was the United States, Italy and Spain. The analysed material was cDNA or gDNA that came from T cells, B-cell-depleted T cells, or PBMCs.

V lost 5 bases, J lost 6 bases, and 9 bases stayed unmatched. This CDR3 is 14 amino acids long. Germline CDR1 is LNHDA and CDR2 is SQIVND (reference sequence). Per the original methods: Researchers report that nucleated cell counts were estimated from reference gene primer amplification. TCRdb's table, derived via immunoSEQ multiplex PCR, lists solely in-frame clones and lacks some. That table gives V, J and clone size, and the DNA gave D and trimming. The top ten clones hold 2% to 2.5% of a sample with approximately 230,000 clones, about 88% of them seen once. Specimen: peripheral blood. The sequence was collected from a woman in her thirties or forties who had recovered from COVID-19. This rearrangement joins TRBV19 to TRBJ2-7, with TRBD1 matching 8 bases. CDR3 loop: CASSQPDRVTEQYF. CDR3 nucleotide sequence: TGTGCCAGTAGTCAACCGGACAGGGTAACCGAGCAGTACTTC.